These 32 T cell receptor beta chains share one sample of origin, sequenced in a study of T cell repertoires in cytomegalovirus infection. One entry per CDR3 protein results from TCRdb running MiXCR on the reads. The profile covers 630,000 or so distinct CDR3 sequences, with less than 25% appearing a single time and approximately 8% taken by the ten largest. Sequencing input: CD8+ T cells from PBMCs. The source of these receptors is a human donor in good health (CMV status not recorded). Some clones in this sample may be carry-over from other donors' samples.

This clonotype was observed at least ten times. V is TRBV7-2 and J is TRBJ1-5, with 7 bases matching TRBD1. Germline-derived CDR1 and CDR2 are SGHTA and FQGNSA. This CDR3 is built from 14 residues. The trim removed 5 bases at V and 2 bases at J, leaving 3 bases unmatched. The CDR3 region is CASSQGVGNQPQHF. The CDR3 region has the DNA TGTGCCAGCAGCCAGGGGGTGGGCAATCAGCCCCAGCATTTT. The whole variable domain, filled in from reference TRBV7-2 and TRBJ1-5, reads GAGVSQSPSNKVTEKGKDVELRCDPISGHTALYWYRQSLGQGLEFLIYFQGNSAPDKSGLPSDRFSAERTGGSVSTLTIQRTQQEDSAVYLCASSQGVGNQPQHFGDGTRLSIL.

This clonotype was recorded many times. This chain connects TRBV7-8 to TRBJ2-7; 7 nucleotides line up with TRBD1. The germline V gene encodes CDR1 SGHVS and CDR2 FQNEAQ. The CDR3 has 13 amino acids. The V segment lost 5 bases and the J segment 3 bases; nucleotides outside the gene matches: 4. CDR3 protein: CASSRGQNYEQYV. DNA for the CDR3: TGTGCCAGCAGCCGGGGACAGAACTACGAGCAGTACGTC.

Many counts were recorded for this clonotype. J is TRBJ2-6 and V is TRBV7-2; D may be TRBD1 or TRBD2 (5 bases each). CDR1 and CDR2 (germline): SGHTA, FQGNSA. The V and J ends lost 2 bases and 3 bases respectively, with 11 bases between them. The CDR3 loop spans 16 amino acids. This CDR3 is CASSLWGSGGANVLTF. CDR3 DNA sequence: TGTGCCAGCAGCTTATGGGGGTCGGGTGGGGCCAACGTCCTGACTTTC.

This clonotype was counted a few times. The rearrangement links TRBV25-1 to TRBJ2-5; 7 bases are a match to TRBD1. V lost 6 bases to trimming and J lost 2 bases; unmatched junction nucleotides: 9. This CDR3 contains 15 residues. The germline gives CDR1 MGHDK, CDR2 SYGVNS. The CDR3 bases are TGTGCCAGCAGCCAACACGGGACAGAACAAGAGACCCAGTACTTC. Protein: CASSQHGTEQETQYF.

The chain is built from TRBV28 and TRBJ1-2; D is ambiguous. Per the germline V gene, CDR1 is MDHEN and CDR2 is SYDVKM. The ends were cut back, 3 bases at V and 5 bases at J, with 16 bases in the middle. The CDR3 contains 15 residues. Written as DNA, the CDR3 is TGTGCCAGCAGTTTTGATCCGCGGGAGGGATATGGCTACACCTTC. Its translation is CASSFDPREGYGYTF.

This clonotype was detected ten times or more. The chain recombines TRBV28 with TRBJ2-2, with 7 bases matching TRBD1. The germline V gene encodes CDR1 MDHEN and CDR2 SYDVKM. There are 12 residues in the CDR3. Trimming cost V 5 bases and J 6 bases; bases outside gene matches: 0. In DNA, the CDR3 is TGTGCCAGCAGTACAGGGGCCGGGGAGCTGTTTTTT. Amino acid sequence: CASSTGAGELFF.

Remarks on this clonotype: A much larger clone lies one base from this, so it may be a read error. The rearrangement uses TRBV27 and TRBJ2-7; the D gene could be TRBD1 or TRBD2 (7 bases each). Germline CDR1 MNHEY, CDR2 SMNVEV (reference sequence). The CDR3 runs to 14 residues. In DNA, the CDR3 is TGTACCAGCAGTTTATCAGGGGGGGCCTACGAGCAGTACTTC. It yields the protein CTSSLSGGAYEQYF.

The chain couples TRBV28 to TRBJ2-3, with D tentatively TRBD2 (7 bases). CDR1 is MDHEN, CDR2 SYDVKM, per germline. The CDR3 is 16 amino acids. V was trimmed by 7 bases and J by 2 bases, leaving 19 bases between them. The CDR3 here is CASIEIGGGPTDTQYF. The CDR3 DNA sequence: TGTGCCAGCATTGAGATTGGCGGGGGCCCCACAGATACGCAGTATTTT.

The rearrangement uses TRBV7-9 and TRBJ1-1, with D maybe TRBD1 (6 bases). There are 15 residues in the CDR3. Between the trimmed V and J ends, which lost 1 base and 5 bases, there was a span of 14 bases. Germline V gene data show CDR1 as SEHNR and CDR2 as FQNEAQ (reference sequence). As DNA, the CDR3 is TGTGCCAGCAGCTTAGGACAGGCGGGGCCAACTGAAGCTTTCTTT. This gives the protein CASSLGQAGPTEAFF.

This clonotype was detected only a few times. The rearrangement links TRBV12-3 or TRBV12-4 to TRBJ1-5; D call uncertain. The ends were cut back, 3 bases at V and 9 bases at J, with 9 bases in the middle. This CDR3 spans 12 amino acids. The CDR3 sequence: CASSFGEPPQHF. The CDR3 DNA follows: TGTGCCAGCAGTTTCGGAGAACCGCCCCAGCATTTT.

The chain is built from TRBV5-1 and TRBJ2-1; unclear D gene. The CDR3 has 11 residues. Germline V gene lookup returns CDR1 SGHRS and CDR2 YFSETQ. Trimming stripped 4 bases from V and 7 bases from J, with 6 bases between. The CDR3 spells CASSQSNEQFF. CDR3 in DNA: TGCGCCAGCAGCCAAAGTAATGAGCAGTTCTTC. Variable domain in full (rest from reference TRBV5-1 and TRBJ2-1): KAGVTQTPRYLIKTRGQQVTLSCSPISGHRSVSWYQQTPGQGLQFLFEYFSETQRNKGNFPGRFSGRQFSNSRSEMNVSTLELGDSALYLCASSQSNEQFFGPGTRLTVL.

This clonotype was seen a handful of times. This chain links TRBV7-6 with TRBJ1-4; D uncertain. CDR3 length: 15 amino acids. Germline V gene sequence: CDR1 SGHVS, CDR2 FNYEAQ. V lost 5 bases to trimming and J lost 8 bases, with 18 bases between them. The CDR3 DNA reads TGTGCCAGCAGCAATCCAGGTCCCCGAGAGGAAAAACTGTTTTTT. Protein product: CASSNPGPREEKLFF.

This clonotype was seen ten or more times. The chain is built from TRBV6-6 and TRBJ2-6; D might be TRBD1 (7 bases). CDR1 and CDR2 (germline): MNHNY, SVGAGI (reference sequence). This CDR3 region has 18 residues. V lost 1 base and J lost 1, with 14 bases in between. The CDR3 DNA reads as TGTGCCAGCAGTTACTACGAGACAGGGACTTCTGGGGCCAACGTCCTGACTTTC. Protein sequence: CASSYYETGTSGANVLTF.

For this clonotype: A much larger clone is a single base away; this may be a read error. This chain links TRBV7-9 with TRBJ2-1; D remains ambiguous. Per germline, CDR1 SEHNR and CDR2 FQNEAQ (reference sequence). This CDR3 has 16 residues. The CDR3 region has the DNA TGTGTCAGCAGCCATCCCCGCCAGCGCCCCTACAATGAGCAGTTCTTC. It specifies CVSSHPRQRPYNEQFF.

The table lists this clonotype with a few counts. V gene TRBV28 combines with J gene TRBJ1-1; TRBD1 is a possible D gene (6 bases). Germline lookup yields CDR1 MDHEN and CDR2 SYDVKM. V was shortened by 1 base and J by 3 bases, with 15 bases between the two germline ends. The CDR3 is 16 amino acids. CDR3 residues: CASSLSYRVGDTEAFF. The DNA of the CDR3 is TGTGCCAGCAGTTTATCTTACAGGGTGGGCGACACTGAAGCTTTCTTT.

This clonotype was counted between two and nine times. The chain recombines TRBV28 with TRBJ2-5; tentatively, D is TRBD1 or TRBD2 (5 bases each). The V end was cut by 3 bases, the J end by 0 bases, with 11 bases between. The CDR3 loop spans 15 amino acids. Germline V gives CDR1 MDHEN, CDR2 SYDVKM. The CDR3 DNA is TGTGCCAGCAGTTTCGGAGTGGGGGACCAAGAGACCCAGTACTTC. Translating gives CASSFGVGDQETQYF.

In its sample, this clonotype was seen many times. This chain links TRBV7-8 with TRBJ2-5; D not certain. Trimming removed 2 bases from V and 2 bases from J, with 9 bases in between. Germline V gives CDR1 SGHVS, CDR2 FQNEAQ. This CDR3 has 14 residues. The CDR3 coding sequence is TGTGCCAGCAGCTTATTTCAAGGGCAAGAGACCCAGTACTTC. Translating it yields CASSLFQGQETQYF.

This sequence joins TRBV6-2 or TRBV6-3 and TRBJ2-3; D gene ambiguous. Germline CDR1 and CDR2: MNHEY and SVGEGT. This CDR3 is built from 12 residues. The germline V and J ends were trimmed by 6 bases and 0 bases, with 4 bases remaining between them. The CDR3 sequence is CASRTSTDTQYF. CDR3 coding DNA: TGTGCCAGCAGGACCAGCACAGATACGCAGTATTTT.

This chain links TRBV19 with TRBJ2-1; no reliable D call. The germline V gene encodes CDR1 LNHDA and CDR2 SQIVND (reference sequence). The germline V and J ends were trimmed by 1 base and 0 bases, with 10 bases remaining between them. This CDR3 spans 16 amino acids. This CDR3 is CASSIVVLSSYNEQFF. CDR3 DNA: TGTGCCAGTAGTATAGTGGTCTTAAGCTCCTACAATGAGCAGTTCTTC.

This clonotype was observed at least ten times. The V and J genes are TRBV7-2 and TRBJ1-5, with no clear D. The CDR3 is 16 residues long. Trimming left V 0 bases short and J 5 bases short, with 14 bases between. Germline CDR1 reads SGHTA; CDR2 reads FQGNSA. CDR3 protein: CASSLAGRRTDQPQHF. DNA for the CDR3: TGTGCCAGCAGCTTAGCCGGCAGGCGAACTGATCAGCCCCAGCATTTT.

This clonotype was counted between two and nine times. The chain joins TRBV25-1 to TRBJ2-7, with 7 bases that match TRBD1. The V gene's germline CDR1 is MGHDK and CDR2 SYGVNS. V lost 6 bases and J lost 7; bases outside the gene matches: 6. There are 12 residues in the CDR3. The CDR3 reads CASRTGLTEQYF. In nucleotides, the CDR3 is TGTGCCAGCAGGACAGGGCTCACAGAGCAGTACTTC.

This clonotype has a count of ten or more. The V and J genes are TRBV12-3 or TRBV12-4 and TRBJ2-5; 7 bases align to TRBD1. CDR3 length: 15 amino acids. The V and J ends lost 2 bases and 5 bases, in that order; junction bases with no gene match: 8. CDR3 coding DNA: TGTGCCAGCAGTTTATCCCCCCCGGACAGGGAGACCCAGTACTTC. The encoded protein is CASSLSPPDRETQYF.

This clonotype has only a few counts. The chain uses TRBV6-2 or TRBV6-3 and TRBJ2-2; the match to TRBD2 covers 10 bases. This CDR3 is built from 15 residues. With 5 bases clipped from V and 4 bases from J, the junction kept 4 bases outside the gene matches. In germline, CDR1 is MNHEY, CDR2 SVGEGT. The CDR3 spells CASSPGTSATGELFF. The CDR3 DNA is TGTGCCAGCAGTCCCGGGACTAGCGCCACCGGGGAGCTGTTTTTT.

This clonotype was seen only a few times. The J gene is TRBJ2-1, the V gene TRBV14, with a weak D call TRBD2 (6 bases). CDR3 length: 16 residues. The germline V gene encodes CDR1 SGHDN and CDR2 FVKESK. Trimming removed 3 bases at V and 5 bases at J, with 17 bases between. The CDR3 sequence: CASSHPTRSGDNEQFF. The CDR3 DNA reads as TGTGCCAGCAGCCACCCGACTAGGAGTGGCGACAATGAGCAGTTCTTC.

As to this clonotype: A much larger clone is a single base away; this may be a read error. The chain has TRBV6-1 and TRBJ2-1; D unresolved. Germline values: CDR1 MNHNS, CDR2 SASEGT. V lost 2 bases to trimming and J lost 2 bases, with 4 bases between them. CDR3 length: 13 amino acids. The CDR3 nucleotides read TGTGCCAGCAGTGAACGAACCTACAATGAGCAGTTCTTC. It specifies CASSERTYNEQFF.

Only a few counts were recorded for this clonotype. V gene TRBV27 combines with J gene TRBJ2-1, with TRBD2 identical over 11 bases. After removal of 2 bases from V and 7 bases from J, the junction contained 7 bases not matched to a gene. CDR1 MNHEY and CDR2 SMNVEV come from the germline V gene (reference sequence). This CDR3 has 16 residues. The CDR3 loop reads CASSLAIAGGRNEQFF. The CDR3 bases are TGTGCCAGCAGTTTAGCGATAGCGGGGGGGCGTAATGAGCAGTTCTTC.

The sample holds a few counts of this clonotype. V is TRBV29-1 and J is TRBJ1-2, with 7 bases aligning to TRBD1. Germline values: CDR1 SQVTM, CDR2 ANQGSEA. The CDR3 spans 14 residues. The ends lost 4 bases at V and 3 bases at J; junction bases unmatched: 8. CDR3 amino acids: CSVVSKGGDYGYTF. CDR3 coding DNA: TGCAGCGTTGTTTCAAAAGGGGGCGACTATGGCTACACCTTC.

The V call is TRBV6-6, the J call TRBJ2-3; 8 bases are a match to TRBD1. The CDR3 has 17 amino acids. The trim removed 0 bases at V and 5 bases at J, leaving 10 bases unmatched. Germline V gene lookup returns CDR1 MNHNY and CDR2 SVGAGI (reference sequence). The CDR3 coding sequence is TGTGCCAGCAGTTACTCGTTCGCAGGGGGCATAGGAGATACGCAGTATTTT. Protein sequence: CASSYSFAGGIGDTQYF.

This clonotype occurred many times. The CDR3 nucleotides read TGTGCCAGCAGCCACGGGACACGCTACGAGCAGTACGTC. Its protein product is CASSHGTRYEQYV. V is TRBV7-8 and J is TRBJ2-7; D perhaps matches TRBD1 (6 bases). The CDR3 is 13 amino acids. Germline loops: CDR1 SGHVS, CDR2 FQNEAQ. Trimming pared 5 bases from V and 3 bases from J, leaving 11 bases between.

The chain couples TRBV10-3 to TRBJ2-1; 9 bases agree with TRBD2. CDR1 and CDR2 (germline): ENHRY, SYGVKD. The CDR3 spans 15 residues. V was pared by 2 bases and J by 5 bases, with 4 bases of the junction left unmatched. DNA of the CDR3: TGTGCCATCAGTGAGGTGGCTAGCGGGGACAATGAGCAGTTCTTC. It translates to CAISEVASGDNEQFF.

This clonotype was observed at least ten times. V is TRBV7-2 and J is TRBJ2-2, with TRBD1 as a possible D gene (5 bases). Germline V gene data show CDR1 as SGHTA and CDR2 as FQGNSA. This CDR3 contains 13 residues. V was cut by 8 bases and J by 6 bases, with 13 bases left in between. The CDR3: CASSGMDPGELFF. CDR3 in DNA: TGTGCCAGCTCAGGGATGGATCCCGGGGAGCTGTTTTTT. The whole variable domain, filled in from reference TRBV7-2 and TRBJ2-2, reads GAGVSQSPSNKVTEKGKDVELRCDPISGHTALYWYRQSLGQGLEFLIYFQGNSAPDKSGLPSDRFSAERTGGSVSTLTIQRTQQEDSAVYLCASSGMDPGELFFGEGSRLTVL.

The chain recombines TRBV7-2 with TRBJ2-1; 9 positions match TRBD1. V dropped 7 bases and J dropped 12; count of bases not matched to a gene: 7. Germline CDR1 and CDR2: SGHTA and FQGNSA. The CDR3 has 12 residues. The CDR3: CASKQGARGQFF. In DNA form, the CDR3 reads TGTGCCAGCAAACAGGGGGCGCGGGGGCAGTTCTTC.